Listed here is a single TCR beta chain. Its antigen remains unidentified. No much larger clone is present one base from it, and per-base qualities are unavailable. These data come from a study of T cell responses to AZD1222 COVID-19 vaccine (dated by TCRdb to the early 2020s). About the study as a whole: AZD1222 recipients given second doses at about 4 weeks or at about 12 weeks were pooled, since spike-specific TCR depth and breadth were not found to differ between the two schedules. Trial participants were enrolled by age into 18-55, 56-69 and 70-plus year subgroups, with approximately 150, 30 and 60 TCR-sequenced participants respectively. A total of 233 trial participants underwent TCR sequencing, of whom roughly 210 received two doses of AZD1222 and about 25 received two doses of the MenACWY control vaccine. Here is what the overall study found, with its caveats: Conclusions about previously exposed vaccinees are limited because only six or seven AZD1222 recipients were SARS-CoV-2 seropositive at baseline. The 56-69-year group was small, and its depth increase did not reach significance, likely because of low power. Participants were mostly white British and included more females than males, and it was suggested by the authors that clonal diversity may have been underestimated. After two AZD1222 doses, both the breadth and the depth of spike-specific TCRs were significantly higher than at day 0 and than in MenACWY recipients. The vaccine-associated CD4 TCRs covered the entire spike protein, and the dominant responses fell in regions 160-218 and 743-854. Because no day 14 peak-response samples were available, the repertoires could be characterized only after the peak T cell response. Nearly half of unique spike-specific TCRs reportedly recognized epitopes outside regions mutated in the B.1.351 and B.1.1.7 variants.

The CDR3 regions of human TCRbeta chains were analyzed by immunosequencing. The study's processing was this. TCRs in the repertoires were compared against a reference library of SARS-CoV-2-specific TCRs that had been generated with the MIRA antigen-specificity platform. Breadth was defined as the fraction of unique TCRs that were SARS-CoV-2-associated. Depth was defined as the fraction of total T cells that were SARS-CoV-2-associated. Each spike-specific TCR was assigned to its reactive spike region and to a CD4 or CD8 class using the MIRA data. Log10-transformed breadth and depth values were compared by one-way ANOVA with Sidak's multiple comparisons tests. TCRdb holds this immuneACCESS table with in-frame rearrangements only. Some clones are missing; in checked studies, unresolved V genes explain under half, and the rest has no known cause. Clone size and the V and J calls come from that table; the DNA yielded D and trimming. The sample contains some 90,000 clones, 86% of them found a single time. Around 8% of the sample is taken by the ten largest.

Reading from cysteine to phenylalanine, the CDR3 counts 14 amino acids. CDR3 DNA is the only sequence kept; it has 42 bases, read in frame from the first base. The V and J ends are trimmed by 2 bases and 6 bases, leaving 12 bases between them. The CDR1 and CDR2 encoded by the germline V gene are SGHTA and FQGTGA. The time point label, read with the paper, signifies: baseline before first vaccination. The vaccinee samples were drawn from two UK trials, COV001 and COV002, one of which was a single-blind randomized controlled phase 2/3 trial testing AZD1222 (ChAdOx1 nCoV-19) in healthy adults. For TCRbeta chain sequencing, PBMC samples were collected from trial participants at day 0 and at day 28 after the second dose.

The sequence came from an adult in good health. The chain uses TRBV7-3 and TRBJ2-3; the D gene lacks a confident call. Sequencing used peripheral blood, obtained on day 0 of AZD1222 vaccination. The CDR3 is CASSLGGRLDTQYF. The DNA reads TGTGCCAGCAGCTTAGGTGGTCGATTGGATACGCAGTATTTT. Extended through the reference TRBV7-3 and TRBJ2-3 proteins, this CDR3 yields the full variable domain: GAGVSQTPSNKVTEKGKYVELRCDPISGHTALYWYRQSLGQGPEFLIYFQGTGAADDSGLPNDRFFAVRPEGSVSTLKIQRTERGDSAVYLCASSLGGRLDTQYFGPGTRLTVL.